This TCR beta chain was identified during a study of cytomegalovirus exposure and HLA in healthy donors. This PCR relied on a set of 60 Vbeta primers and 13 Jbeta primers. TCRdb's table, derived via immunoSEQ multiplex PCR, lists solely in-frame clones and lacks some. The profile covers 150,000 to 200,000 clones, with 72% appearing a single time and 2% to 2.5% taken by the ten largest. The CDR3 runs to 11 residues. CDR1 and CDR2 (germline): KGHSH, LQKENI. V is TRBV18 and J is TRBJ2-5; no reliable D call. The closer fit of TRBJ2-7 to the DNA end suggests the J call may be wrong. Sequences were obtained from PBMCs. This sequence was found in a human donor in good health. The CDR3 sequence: CASSQSYEQYF. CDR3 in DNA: TGTGCCAGCTCACAATCCTACGAGCAGTACTTC.